This T cell receptor beta chain was documented in a study of Ad26.COV2.S vaccination and SARS-CoV-2 variants (dated by TCRdb to the early 2020s). In terms of the full investigation: Vaccine-arm donors were drawn from COV1001, a multicentre, randomized, double-blind, placebo-controlled phase I-IIa trial of Ad26.COV2.S in healthy adults. TCRbeta repertoire sequencing served as the tool for gauging how specific and how broad the SARS-CoV-2-reactive T cell receptors were following Ad26.COV2.S vaccination. The TCR-sequenced set comprised approximately 32 samples: approximately 19 Ad26.COV2.S vaccine recipients, 5 placebo recipients and 8 SARS-CoV-2 convalescent individuals. Investigators did not know the trial group allocation while performing experiments and assessing outcomes. Trial participants were randomized into five groups of five, in which low-dose or high-dose Ad26.COV2.S was given once or twice, or placebo was given on both occasions. Ad26.COV2.S was administered intramuscularly at a dose of 5x10^10 or 1x10^11 viral particles, either as one shot or as two shots given 56 days apart.

CDR1 and CDR2 were assigned from the germline V gene as MRHNA and SNTAGT. V ends up 5 bases short and J 6 bases short, with an unmatched junction base count of 4. From the cysteine through the phenylalanine, the CDR3 covers 13 amino acids. The DNA shown is the 39-base CDR3, in frame from base 1. The meaning of the sample's treatment or condition label: around 19 received Ad26.COV2.S at low or high dose, single or two shots; about 5 received placebo; per-sample allocation not given. Repertoires of vaccine and placebo recipients were sequenced from samples taken on day 63 after the first injection. In Cohort 1b, about two dozen adults aged 18-55 years were enrolled at a single site in Boston, USA, between 29 July and 7 August 2020. As a vaccine, Ad26.COV2.S was a replication-incompetent adenovirus type 26 vector that expressed a prefusion-stabilized SARS-CoV-2 spike protein derived from the original Wuhan strain.

The immunoSEQ Assay was used to sequence TCRbeta CDR3 regions. After extraction, genomic DNA underwent amplification by bias-controlled multiplex PCR, followed by high-throughput sequencing. Per the source publication's procedure: Collapsing and filtering of sequences were performed to quantify the absolute abundance of each unique TCRbeta CDR3 region. T cell fraction was estimated by normalization of TCRbeta template counts to usable DNA, with usable DNA being measured through amplification of reference genes present in all nucleated cells. Repertoire TCRs were annotated as SARS-CoV-2-specific when V gene, CDR3 amino acid sequence and J gene were exactly matched to a known reactive TCR set. The reference SARS-CoV-2 TCR set was derived from MIRA and filtered for enrichment in COVID-19-positive ImmuneCODE repertoires, a step that removed public or cross-reactive TCRs. Using the MIRA antigens, annotated TCRs were further analysed by specific ORF or by position within an ORF. Depth was the summed frequency of annotated unique rearrangements, while breadth was defined as annotated unique rearrangements over total unique productive rearrangements. Two-sided Wilcoxon rank-sum tests were applied when comparing TCR breadth between groups. Here the immuneACCESS table is served through TCRdb, limited to in-frame sequences with V and J called. Missing clones are a known gap in these copies; in checked studies unresolved V genes cover under half, and the rest lacks a known reason. For V, J and clone size, that table is used; D and trimming come from the DNA. The sample yields 300,000 to 400,000 clones; about 90% were counted once. The ten top clones hold 5.5% of the sample.

The paper as a whole reports these results and caveats: The authors noted that total T cell responses may have been underestimated by the TCR breadth and depth analyses. Comparing responses between vaccine doses or regimens was not something the study was powered to do. After vaccination, spike-specific CD8+ and CD4+ T cell responses were reported to show substantial breadth. Vaccine and placebo recipients had comparable non-spike TCR breadth, which fits with the vaccine containing only spike. Spike-specific TCR breadth was higher in Ad26.COV2.S recipients than in placebo recipients (P = 0.0014).

A word on this clone: There is no known antigen for this receptor. Per-base quality was not reported, and no clone a single base away is much larger than it.

The sequence is built from TRBV6-4 and TRBJ1-5; 7 central bases correspond to TRBD1. The TCR sequence derives from a person aged 18-60 years who received the Ad26.COV2.S COVID-19 vaccine or a placebo. Sequences were derived from peripheral blood, sampled in a trial of Ad26.COV2.S vaccine versus placebo. The DNA sequence follows: TGTGCCAGCAGTCCCCAGGGGGGTCAGCCCCAGCATTTT. It translates as CASSPQGGQPQHF.